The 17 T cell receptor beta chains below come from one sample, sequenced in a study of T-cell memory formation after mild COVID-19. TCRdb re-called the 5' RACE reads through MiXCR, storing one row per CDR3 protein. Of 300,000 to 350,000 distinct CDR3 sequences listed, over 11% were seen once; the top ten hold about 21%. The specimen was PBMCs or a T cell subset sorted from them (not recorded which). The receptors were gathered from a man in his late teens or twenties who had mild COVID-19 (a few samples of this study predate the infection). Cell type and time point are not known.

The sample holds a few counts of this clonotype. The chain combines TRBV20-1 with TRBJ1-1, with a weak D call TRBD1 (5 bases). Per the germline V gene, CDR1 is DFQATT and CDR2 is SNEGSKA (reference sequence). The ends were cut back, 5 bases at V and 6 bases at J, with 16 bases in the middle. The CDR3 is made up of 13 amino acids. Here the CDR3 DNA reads TGCAGTGCTCTGTGGGGGGGAAATCCTGAAGCTTTCTTT. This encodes CSALWGGNPEAFF.

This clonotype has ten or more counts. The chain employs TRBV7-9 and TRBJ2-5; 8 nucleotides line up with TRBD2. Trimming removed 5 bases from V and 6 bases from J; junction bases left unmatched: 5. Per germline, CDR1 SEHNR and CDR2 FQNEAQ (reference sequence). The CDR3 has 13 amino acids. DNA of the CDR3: TGTGCCAGCAGCCCGACTAGCGTGAAGACCCAGTACTTC. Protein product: CASSPTSVKTQYF.

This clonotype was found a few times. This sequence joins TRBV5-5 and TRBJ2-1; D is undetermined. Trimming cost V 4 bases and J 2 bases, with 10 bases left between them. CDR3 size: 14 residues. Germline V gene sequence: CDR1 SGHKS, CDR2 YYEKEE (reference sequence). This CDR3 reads CASSQVDTYNEQFF. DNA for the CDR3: TGTGCCAGCAGCCAAGTAGATACCTACAATGAGCAGTTCTTC.

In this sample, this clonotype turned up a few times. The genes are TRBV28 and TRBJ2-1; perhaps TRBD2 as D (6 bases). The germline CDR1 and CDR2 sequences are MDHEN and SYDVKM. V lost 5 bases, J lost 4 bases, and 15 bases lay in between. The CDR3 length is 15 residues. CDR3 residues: CASSTPGTGYNEQFF. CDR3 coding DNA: TGTGCCAGCAGTACCCCCGGGACTGGTTACAATGAGCAGTTCTTC.

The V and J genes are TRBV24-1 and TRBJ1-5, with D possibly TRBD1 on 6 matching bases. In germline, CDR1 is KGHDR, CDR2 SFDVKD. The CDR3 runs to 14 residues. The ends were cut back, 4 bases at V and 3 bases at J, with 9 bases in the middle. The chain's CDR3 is CATSEGGTNQPQHF. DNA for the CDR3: TGTGCCACCAGTGAAGGGGGGACCAATCAGCCCCAGCATTTT.

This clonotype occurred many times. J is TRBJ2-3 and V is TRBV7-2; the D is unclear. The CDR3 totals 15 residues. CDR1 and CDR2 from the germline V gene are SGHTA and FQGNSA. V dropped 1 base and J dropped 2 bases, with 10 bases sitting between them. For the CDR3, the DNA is TGTGCCAGCAGCTTAGGGTCAGAATTCACAGATACGCAGTATTTT. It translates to CASSLGSEFTDTQYF.

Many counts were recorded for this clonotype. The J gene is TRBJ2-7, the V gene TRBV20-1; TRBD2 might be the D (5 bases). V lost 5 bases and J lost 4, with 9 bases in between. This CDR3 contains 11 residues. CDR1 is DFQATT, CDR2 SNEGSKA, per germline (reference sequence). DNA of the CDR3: TGCAGTGCTCGCAGCGGTTACGAGCAGTACGTC. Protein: CSARSGYEQYV.

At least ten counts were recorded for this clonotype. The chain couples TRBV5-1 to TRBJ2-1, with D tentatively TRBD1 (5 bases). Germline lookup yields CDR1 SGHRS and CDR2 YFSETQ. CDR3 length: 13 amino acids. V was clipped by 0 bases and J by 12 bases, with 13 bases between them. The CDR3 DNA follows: TGCGCCAGCAGCTTGGGTATCGGAAGGGGGCAGTTCTTC. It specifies CASSLGIGRGQFF.

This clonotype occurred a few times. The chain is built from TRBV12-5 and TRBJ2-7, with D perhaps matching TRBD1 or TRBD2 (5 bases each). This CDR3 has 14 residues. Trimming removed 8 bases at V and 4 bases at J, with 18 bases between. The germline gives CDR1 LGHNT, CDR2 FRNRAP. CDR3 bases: TGTGCTAGTCGGGGCCTCAATCCCTCATACGAGCAGTACTTC. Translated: CASRGLNPSYEQYF. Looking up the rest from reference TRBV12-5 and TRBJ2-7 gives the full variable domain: DARVTQTPRHKVTEMGQEVTMRCQPILGHNTVFWYRQTMMQGLELLAYFRNRAPLDDSGMPKDRFSAEMPDATLATLKIQPSEPRDSAVYFCASRGLNPSYEQYFGPGTRLTVT.

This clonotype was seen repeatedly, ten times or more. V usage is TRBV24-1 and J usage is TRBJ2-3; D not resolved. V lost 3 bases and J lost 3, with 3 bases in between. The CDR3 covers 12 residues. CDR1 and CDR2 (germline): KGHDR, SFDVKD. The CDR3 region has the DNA TGTGCCACCAGTGATGGGACAGATACGCAGTATTTT. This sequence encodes CATSDGTDTQYF.

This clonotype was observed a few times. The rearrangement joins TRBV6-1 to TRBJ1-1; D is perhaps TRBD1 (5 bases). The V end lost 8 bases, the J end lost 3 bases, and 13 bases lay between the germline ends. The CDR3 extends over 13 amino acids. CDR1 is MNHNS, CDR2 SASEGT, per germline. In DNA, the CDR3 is TGTGCCAGCGGAACAGGAACTTACACTGAAGCTTTCTTT. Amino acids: CASGTGTYTEAFF.

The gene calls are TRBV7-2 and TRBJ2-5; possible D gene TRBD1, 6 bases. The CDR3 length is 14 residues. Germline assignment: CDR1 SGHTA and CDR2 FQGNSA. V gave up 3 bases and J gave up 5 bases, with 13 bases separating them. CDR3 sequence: CASSLAGDSETQYF. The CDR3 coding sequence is TGTGCCAGCAGCTTGGCAGGGGATTCCGAGACCCAGTACTTC.

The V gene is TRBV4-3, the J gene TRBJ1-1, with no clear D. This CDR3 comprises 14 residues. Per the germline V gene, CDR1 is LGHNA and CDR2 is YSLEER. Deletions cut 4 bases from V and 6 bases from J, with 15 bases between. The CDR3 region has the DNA TGCGCCAGCAGCCGATCCGGGGAAATGTCTGAAGCTTTCTTT. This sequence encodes CASSRSGEMSEAFF.

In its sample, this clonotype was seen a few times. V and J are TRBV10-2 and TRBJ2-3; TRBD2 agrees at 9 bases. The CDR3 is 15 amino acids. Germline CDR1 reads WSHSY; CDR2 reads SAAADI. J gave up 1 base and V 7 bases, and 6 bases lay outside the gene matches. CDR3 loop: CASTGVAGGTDTQYF. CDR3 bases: TGCGCCAGCACGGGGGTAGCGGGGGGCACAGATACGCAGTATTTT.

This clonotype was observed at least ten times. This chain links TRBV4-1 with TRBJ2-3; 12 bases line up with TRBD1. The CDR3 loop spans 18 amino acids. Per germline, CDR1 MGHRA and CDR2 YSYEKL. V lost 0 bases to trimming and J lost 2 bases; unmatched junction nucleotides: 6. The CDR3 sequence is CASSQDPGTGGFTDTQYF. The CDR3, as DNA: TGCGCCAGCAGCCAAGATCCTGGGACAGGGGGCTTCACAGATACGCAGTATTTT.

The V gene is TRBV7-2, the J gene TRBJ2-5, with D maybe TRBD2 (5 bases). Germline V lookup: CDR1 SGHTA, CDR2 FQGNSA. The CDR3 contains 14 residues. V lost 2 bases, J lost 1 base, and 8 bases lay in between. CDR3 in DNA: TGTGCCAGCAGCTTAACCCTAGCCCAAGAGACCCAGTACTTC. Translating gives CASSLTLAQETQYF.

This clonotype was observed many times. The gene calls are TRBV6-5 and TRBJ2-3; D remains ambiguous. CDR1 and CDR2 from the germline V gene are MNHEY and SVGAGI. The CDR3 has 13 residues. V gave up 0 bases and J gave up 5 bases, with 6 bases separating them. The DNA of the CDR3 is TGTGCCAGCAGTTACTCGACGCTAGATACGCAGTATTTT. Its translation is CASSYSTLDTQYF.